The 17 T cell receptor beta chains presented below share a single source sample, sequenced in a study of shared clonotypes between healthy human individuals. Measured with immunoSEQ multiplex PCR; TCRdb has only the in-frame clones, and not every one. This table has roughly 2,300,000 clones, about 90% appearing once. The sequencing sample was made of naive CD4+ T cells from PBMCs. Subset here: CD45RA+ positively selected. Receptors were obtained from a man between 18 and 35 years old in good health. Some clones in this sample may be carry-over from other donors' samples.

The chain uses TRBV11-2 and TRBJ2-1; D may be TRBD1 (6 bases). This CDR3 comprises 13 residues. In germline, CDR1 is SGHAT, CDR2 FQNNGV. The V end was cut by 5 bases, the J end by 7 bases, with 12 bases between. The CDR3 spells CASSTGTLNEQFF. For the CDR3, the DNA is TGTGCCAGCAGCACCGGGACACTAAATGAGCAGTTCTTC.

This chain joins TRBV28 and TRBJ1-5; 9 bases are a match to TRBD1. This CDR3 spans 13 amino acids. V lost 6 bases to trimming and J lost 6 bases; unmatched junction nucleotides: 3. Germline lookup yields CDR1 MDHEN and CDR2 SYDVKM. Written as DNA, the CDR3 is TGTGCCAGCAGACGACAGGGGGGTCAGCCCCAGCATTTT. The encoded protein is CASRRQGGQPQHF. The whole variable domain, filled in from reference TRBV28 and TRBJ1-5, reads DVKVTQSSRYLVKRTGEKVFLECVQDMDHENMFWYRQDPGLGLRLIYFSYDVKMKEKGDIPEGYSVSREKKERFSLILESASTNQTSMYLCASRRQGGQPQHFGDGTRLSIL.

This rearrangement joins TRBV19 to TRBJ1-2; D unclear. The CDR3 extends over 14 amino acids. V lost 1 base to trimming and J lost 4 bases, with 10 bases between them. Germline values: CDR1 LNHDA, CDR2 SQIVND (reference sequence). The CDR3 region is CASSIGGSSYGYTF. Written as DNA, the CDR3 is TGTGCCAGTAGTATAGGCGGATCCTCCTATGGCTACACCTTC.

The chain couples TRBV7-9 to TRBJ1-5; TRBD1 aligns across 9 bases. V lost 3 bases to trimming and J lost 1 base; unmatched junction nucleotides: 4. The CDR3 is 16 amino acids. Germline V gives CDR1 SEHNR, CDR2 FQNEAQ (reference sequence). CDR3 residues: CASSLDGQGSNQPQHF. In DNA form, the CDR3 reads TGTGCCAGCAGCTTGGATGGACAGGGGAGCAATCAGCCCCAGCATTTT.

V gene TRBV28 combines with J gene TRBJ1-5, with 8 bases aligning to TRBD1. CDR3 length: 18 residues. In germline, CDR1 is MDHEN, CDR2 SYDVKM. After removal of 5 bases from V and 6 bases from J, the junction contained 18 bases not matched to a gene. Written as DNA, the CDR3 is TGTGCCAGCAGTCAATGGACAGGGAACCTCATCATGGGTCAGCCCCAGCATTTT. It yields the protein CASSQWTGNLIMGQPQHF.

The J gene is TRBJ2-7, the V gene TRBV28; perhaps TRBD2 as D (5 bases). There are 16 residues in the CDR3. Germline-derived CDR1 and CDR2 are MDHEN and SYDVKM. The germline V and J ends were trimmed by 5 bases and 0 bases, with 17 bases remaining between them. CDR3 residues: CASSVRALTPSYEQYF. DNA of the CDR3: TGTGCCAGCAGTGTGCGGGCCCTAACCCCCTCCTACGAGCAGTACTTC.

The chain has TRBV2 and TRBJ1-1, with D possibly matching TRBD1 (5 bases). V lost 2 bases and J 10 bases, leaving 17 bases between the germline ends. Germline V gene data show CDR1 as SNHLY and CDR2 as FYNNEI. The CDR3 consists of 14 residues. This CDR3 reads CASSEYGTAAGAFF. The CDR3 DNA reads as TGTGCCAGCAGTGAATACGGGACCGCGGCGGGAGCTTTCTTT. The variable domain in full, with the rest retrieved from reference TRBV2 and TRBJ1-1, is EPEVTQTPSHQVTQMGQEVILRCVPISNHLYFYWYRQILGQKVEFLVSFYNNEISEKSEIFDDQFSVERPDGSNFTLKIRSTKLEDSAMYFCASSEYGTAAGAFFGQGTRLTVV.

V is TRBV15 and J is TRBJ2-4; 9 positions agree with TRBD2. The germline V gene encodes CDR1 LNHNV and CDR2 YYDKDF (reference sequence). The ends lost 4 bases at V and 7 bases at J; junction bases unmatched: 8. The CDR3 sequence is 15 residues long. The CDR3 bases are TGTGCCACCAGCACCGCGGGAGGGGCGGGGAACATTCAGTACTTC. As protein: CATSTAGGAGNIQYF. Based on the CDR3 plus reference TRBV15 and TRBJ2-4, the full variable domain is DAMVIQNPRYQVTQFGKPVTLSCSQTLNHNVMYWYQQKSSQAPKLLFHYYDKDFNNEADTPDNFQSRRPNTSFCFLDIRSPGLGDTAMYLCATSTAGGAGNIQYFGAGTRLSVL.

The chain couples TRBV28 to TRBJ1-2, with D maybe TRBD1 (6 bases). V dropped 5 bases and J dropped 7 bases, with 17 bases sitting between them. The germline CDR1 and CDR2 sequences are MDHEN and SYDVKM. The CDR3 has 14 amino acids. DNA of the CDR3: TGTGCCAGCAGTACACCAGGGGCCCTTTTTGGCTACACCTTC. This gives the protein CASSTPGALFGYTF.

The V and J genes are TRBV7-2 and TRBJ2-1; 16 bases map to TRBD2. This CDR3 contains 16 residues. In germline, CDR1 is SGHTA, CDR2 FQGNSA. Trimming cost V 3 bases and J 10 bases; bases outside gene matches: 6. The CDR3 sequence: CASSLGLAGGSVEQFF. The CDR3 DNA follows: TGTGCCAGCAGCTTGGGACTAGCGGGAGGGTCAGTCGAGCAGTTCTTC.

The chain is built from TRBV28 and TRBJ2-7; D is uncertain. CDR1 is MDHEN, CDR2 SYDVKM, per germline. CDR3 size: 11 residues. V was clipped by 8 bases and J by 4 bases, with 9 bases between them. CDR3 in amino acids: CASRQEYEQYF. The CDR3 DNA reads TGTGCCAGCCGACAAGAGTACGAGCAGTACTTC.

This clone appeared a few times. The rearrangement uses TRBV5-1 and TRBJ1-1; D might be TRBD1 (5 bases). Trimming pared 7 bases from V and 2 bases from J, leaving 12 bases between. Germline V CDR1 and CDR2: SGHRS, YFSETQ. The CDR3 has 13 amino acids. CDR3 amino acids: CASGDQGNTEAFF. DNA for the CDR3: TGCGCCAGCGGAGATCAGGGAAACACTGAAGCTTTCTTT.

V usage is TRBV19 and J usage is TRBJ2-7; D remains unclear. Between the trimmed V and J ends, which lost 7 bases and 0 bases, there was a span of 13 bases. The CDR3 is 14 residues long. Germline CDR1 reads LNHDA; CDR2 reads SQIVND (reference sequence). DNA for the CDR3: TGTGCCAGTACCCTTGGGCGGAACTCCTACGAGCAGTACTTC. Its protein product is CASTLGRNSYEQYF.

This rearrangement joins TRBV5-5 to TRBJ2-3, with a weak D call TRBD2 (6 bases). This CDR3 contains 16 residues. V gave up 0 bases and J gave up 4 bases, with 15 bases separating them. In germline, CDR1 is SGHKS, CDR2 YYEKEE (reference sequence). As DNA, the CDR3 is TGTGCCAGCAGCTTGGTATCTAGCGTAATAGCAGATACGCAGTATTTT. Translation: CASSLVSSVIADTQYF.

The V and J genes are TRBV11-3 and TRBJ1-1, with D perhaps TRBD1 (6 bases). The CDR3 covers 15 residues. With 4 bases removed from V and 5 bases from J, the gap between germline ends came to 17 bases. Germline-derived CDR1 and CDR2 are SGHNT and YENEEA. CDR3 region: CASSSTGLGGTEAFF. As DNA, the CDR3 is TGTGCCAGCAGCTCCACAGGGCTGGGAGGAACTGAAGCTTTCTTT.

The chain uses TRBV28 and TRBJ2-3, with D unresolved. Germline V lookup: CDR1 MDHEN, CDR2 SYDVKM. CDR3 length equals 12 residues. V was shortened by 6 bases and J by 2 bases, with 6 bases between the two germline ends. CDR3 residues: CASSQTTDTQYF. The CDR3 DNA reads TGTGCCAGCAGCCAGACCACAGATACGCAGTATTTT.

This chain joins TRBV6-5 and TRBJ1-2, with D possibly matching TRBD1 (5 bases). V dropped 6 bases and J dropped 5 bases, with 16 bases sitting between them. Germline CDR1 MNHEY, CDR2 SVGAGI. The CDR3 extends over 14 amino acids. The CDR3 nucleotides read TGTGCCAGCAGCCGGGACCCAAGTGAATATGGCTACACCTTC. The encoded protein is CASSRDPSEYGYTF.